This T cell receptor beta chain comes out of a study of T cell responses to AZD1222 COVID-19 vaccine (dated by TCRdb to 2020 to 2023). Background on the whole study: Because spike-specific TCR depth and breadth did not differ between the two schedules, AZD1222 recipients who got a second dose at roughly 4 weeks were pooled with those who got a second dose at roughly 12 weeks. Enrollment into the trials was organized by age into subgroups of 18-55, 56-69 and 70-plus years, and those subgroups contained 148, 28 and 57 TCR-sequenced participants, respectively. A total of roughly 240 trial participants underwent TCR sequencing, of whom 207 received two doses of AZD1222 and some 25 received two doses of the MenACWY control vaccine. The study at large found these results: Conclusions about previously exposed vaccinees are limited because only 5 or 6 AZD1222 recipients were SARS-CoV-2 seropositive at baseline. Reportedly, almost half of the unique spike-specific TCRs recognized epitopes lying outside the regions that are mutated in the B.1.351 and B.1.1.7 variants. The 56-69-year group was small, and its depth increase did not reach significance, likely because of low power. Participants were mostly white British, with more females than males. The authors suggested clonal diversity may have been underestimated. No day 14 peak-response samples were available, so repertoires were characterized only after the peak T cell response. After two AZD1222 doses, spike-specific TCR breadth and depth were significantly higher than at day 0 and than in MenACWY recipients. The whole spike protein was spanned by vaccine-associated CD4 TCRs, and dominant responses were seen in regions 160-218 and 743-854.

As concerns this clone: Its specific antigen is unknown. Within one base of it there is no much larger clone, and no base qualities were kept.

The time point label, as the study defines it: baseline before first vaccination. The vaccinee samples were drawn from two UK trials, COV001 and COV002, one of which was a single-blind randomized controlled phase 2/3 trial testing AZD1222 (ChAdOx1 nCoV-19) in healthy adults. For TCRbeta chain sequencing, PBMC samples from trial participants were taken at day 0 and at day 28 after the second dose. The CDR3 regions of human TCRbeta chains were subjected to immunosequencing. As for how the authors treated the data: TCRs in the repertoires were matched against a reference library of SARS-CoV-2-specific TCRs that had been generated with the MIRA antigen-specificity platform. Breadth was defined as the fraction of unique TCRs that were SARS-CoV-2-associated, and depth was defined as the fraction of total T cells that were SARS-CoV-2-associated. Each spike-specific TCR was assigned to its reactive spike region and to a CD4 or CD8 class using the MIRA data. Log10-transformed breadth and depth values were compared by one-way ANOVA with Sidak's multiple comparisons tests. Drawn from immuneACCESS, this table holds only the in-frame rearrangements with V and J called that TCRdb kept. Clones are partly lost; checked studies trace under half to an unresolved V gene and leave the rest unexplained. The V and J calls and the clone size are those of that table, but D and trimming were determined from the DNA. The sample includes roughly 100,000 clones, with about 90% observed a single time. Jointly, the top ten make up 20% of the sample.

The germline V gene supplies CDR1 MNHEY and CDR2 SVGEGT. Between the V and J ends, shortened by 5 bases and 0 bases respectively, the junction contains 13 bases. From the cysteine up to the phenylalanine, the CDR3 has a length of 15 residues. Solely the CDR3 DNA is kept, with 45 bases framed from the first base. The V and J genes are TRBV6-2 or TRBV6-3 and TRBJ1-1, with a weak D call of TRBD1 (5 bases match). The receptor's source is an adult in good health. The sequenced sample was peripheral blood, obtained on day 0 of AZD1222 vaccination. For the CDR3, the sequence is CASSIGGGLNTEAFF. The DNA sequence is TGTGCCAGCAGTATCGGGGGAGGCCTGAACACTGAAGCTTTCTTT.